Following are 18 T cell receptor beta chains from one sample sequenced in a study of blood T cell repertoires in COVID-19. TCRdb keeps only in-frame clones here, not all; method: immunoSEQ multiplex PCR. Of approximately 360,000 clones listed, approximately 89% are singletons. The sample comprised PBMCs or T cells enriched from blood (not recorded which). The receptors stem from a middle-aged man in a cohort exposed to, infected with or recovered from COVID-19 (not recorded which).

The genes are TRBV5-1 and TRBJ1-5; D possibly corresponds to TRBD1 (6 bases). With 5 bases removed from V and 3 bases from J, the gap between germline ends came to 15 bases. Per germline, CDR1 SGHRS and CDR2 YFSETQ. This CDR3 has 15 residues. DNA of the CDR3: TGCGCCAGCAGAGCCCAGGGGCTCATCAATCAGCCCCAGCATTTT. This encodes CASRAQGLINQPQHF.

V is TRBV19 and J is TRBJ2-5; a possible D gene is TRBD1 (5 bases). Germline values: CDR1 LNHDA, CDR2 SQIVND (reference sequence). Trimming removed 1 base at V and 2 bases at J, with 8 bases between. CDR3 length: 14 residues. The CDR3, as DNA: TGTGCCAGTAGTATAGTTGGGGCTCAAGAGACCCAGTACTTC. Protein: CASSIVGAQETQYF.

V usage is TRBV10-3 and J usage is TRBJ1-1; D is perhaps TRBD1 (6 bases). CDR3 length: 16 residues. V was shortened by 0 bases and J by 0 bases, with 11 bases between the two germline ends. Germline-derived CDR1 and CDR2 are ENHRY and SYGVKD. The CDR3 is CAISESTGSMNTEAFF. DNA for the CDR3: TGTGCCATCAGTGAGTCAACAGGGTCGATGAACACTGAAGCTTTCTTT.

The table lists this clone with a few counts. CDR3 loop: CASSFRPRGDYGYTF. CDR3 DNA sequence: TGTGCCAGCAGTTTTCGACCACGCGGGGACTATGGCTACACCTTC. This rearrangement joins TRBV28 to TRBJ1-2; D is uncertain. The germline V and J ends were trimmed by 3 bases and 3 bases, with 14 bases remaining between them. Germline lookup yields CDR1 MDHEN and CDR2 SYDVKM. This CDR3 region has 15 residues.

The rearrangement links TRBV4-1 to TRBJ2-3; D is perhaps TRBD2 (5 bases). The length of the CDR3 is 17 residues. The germline V gene has CDR1 MGHRA and CDR2 YSYEKL. The V end was cut by 6 bases, the J end by 0 bases, with 19 bases between. DNA for the CDR3: TGCGCCAGCAGTTCCCGAGCCGAGACGGGGAGCACAGATACGCAGTATTTT. Translation gives CASSSRAETGSTDTQYF.

The V and J genes are TRBV25-1 and TRBJ1-2, with TRBD1 matching over 7 bases. The ends lost 10 bases at V and 7 bases at J; junction bases unmatched: 12. There are 13 residues in the CDR3. Germline CDR1 and CDR2: MGHDK and SYGVNS. The CDR3 sequence is CATTSGQDGGYTF. CDR3 bases: TGTGCCACCACGTCAGGACAGGATGGTGGCTACACCTTC.

This clone came up a few times. Other DNA sequences from this sample encode an identical CDR3 as well. The rearrangement links TRBV7-6 to TRBJ1-1; no clear D gene. Germline V gene data show CDR1 as SGHVS and CDR2 as FNYEAQ. Trimming stripped 1 base from V and 1 base from J, with 4 bases between. The CDR3 is 13 residues long. DNA for the CDR3: TGTGCCAGCAGCTTAGAACAGAACACTGAAGCTTTCTTT. It translates to CASSLEQNTEAFF. Complete variable domain (other parts from reference TRBV7-6 and TRBJ1-1): GAGVSQSPRYKVTKRGQDVALRCDPISGHVSLYWYRQALGQGPEFLTYFNYEAQQDKSGLPNDRFSAERPEGSISTLTIQRTEQRDSAMYRCASSLEQNTEAFFGQGTRLTVV.

The V gene is TRBV2, the J gene TRBJ1-1, with a possible D match to TRBD1 (5 bases). This CDR3 contains 13 residues. The V end lost 2 bases, the J end lost 3 bases, and 7 bases lay between the germline ends. The germline gives CDR1 SNHLY, CDR2 FYNNEI. The CDR3 sequence is CASSEQGHTEAFF. DNA for the CDR3: TGTGCCAGCAGTGAACAGGGCCACACTGAAGCTTTCTTT.

The rearrangement joins TRBV18 to TRBJ1-5; D gene uncertain. CDR3 length: 16 residues. V lost 2 bases and J lost 3, with 14 bases in between. The germline V gene encodes CDR1 KGHSH and CDR2 LQKENI. CDR3 sequence reads: CASSPGGRRSNQPQHF. The DNA of the CDR3 is TGTGCCAGCTCACCAGGAGGACGGAGGTCCAATCAGCCCCAGCATTTT.

This clone was recorded once. This chain links TRBV6-5 with TRBJ1-2, with D maybe TRBD1 (6 bases). CDR1 and CDR2 from the germline V gene are MNHEY and SVGAGI. The V and J ends lost 0 bases and 5 bases respectively, with 13 bases between them. This CDR3 has 15 amino acids. CDR3 sequence reads: CASSYSGTTGYGYTF. In DNA, the CDR3 is TGTGCCAGCAGTTACTCCGGGACAACTGGATATGGCTACACCTTC.

The chain employs TRBV2 and TRBJ1-2; D ambiguous. The V end lost 5 bases, the J end lost 4 bases, and 14 bases lay between the germline ends. From germline, CDR1 is SNHLY and CDR2 FYNNEI. CDR3 length equals 14 residues. The CDR3 sequence is CASSTDGEGYGYTF. DNA for the CDR3: TGTGCCAGCAGTACCGATGGGGAGGGCTATGGCTACACCTTC.

The rearrangement links TRBV19 to TRBJ2-5; 15 positions agree with TRBD2. The germline V gene encodes CDR1 LNHDA and CDR2 SQIVND (reference sequence). The CDR3 contains 16 residues. The V segment lost 4 bases and the J segment 5 bases; nucleotides outside the gene matches: 5. The CDR3 is CASSTTGTSGRETQYF. CDR3 bases: TGTGCCAGTAGTACCACGGGGACTAGCGGGAGGGAGACCCAGTACTTC.

This clone was seen once. The chain recombines TRBV5-1 with TRBJ1-1; TRBD1 might be the D (6 bases). The V end lost 3 bases, the J end lost 2 bases, and 11 bases lay between the germline ends. The CDR3 extends over 14 amino acids. CDR1 is SGHRS, CDR2 YFSETQ, per germline. The CDR3 is CASSSGTSNTEAFF. The CDR3 DNA reads as TGCGCCAGCAGCTCCGGGACATCCAACACTGAAGCTTTCTTT.

V and J are TRBV29-1 and TRBJ1-1; no definite D call. This CDR3 is built from 11 residues. Germline V CDR1 and CDR2: SQVTM, ANQGSEA. Trimming took 7 bases from V and 1 from J, leaving 7 bases between them. The CDR3 protein is CSARENTEAFF. The DNA for the CDR3 is TGCAGCGCCCGAGAGAACACTGAAGCTTTCTTT.

The gene calls are TRBV7-2 and TRBJ1-3; the D is unclear. Germline CDR1 reads SGHTA; CDR2 reads FQGNSA. The CDR3 is made up of 15 amino acids. The ends were cut back, 5 bases at V and 0 bases at J, with 11 bases in the middle. The CDR3 sequence: CASSPDMLSGNTIYF. CDR3 nucleotide sequence: TGTGCCAGCAGCCCCGACATGCTCTCTGGAAACACCATATATTTT.

This clone turned up a few times. J is TRBJ1-1 and V is TRBV2, with D perhaps matching TRBD1 (6 bases). CDR3 length: 14 amino acids. Trimming removed 7 bases from V and 1 base from J, with 13 bases in between. The germline CDR1 and CDR2 sequences are SNHLY and FYNNEI. CDR3 in DNA: TGTGCCAGCATTCCCAGGGGCACGAACACTGAAGCTTTCTTT. Its protein is CASIPRGTNTEAFF.

This clone was observed a few times. Other DNA sequences in the same sample also yield this CDR3. V is TRBV28 and J is TRBJ1-5, with 7 bases aligning to TRBD1. The CDR3 loop spans 12 amino acids. With 6 bases clipped from V and 7 bases from J, the junction kept 3 bases outside the gene matches. Germline CDR1 reads MDHEN; CDR2 reads SYDVKM. CDR3 DNA: TGTGCCAGCAGGACAGGGATCCAGCCCCAGCATTTT. Protein: CASRTGIQPQHF.

V is TRBV27 and J is TRBJ1-5; D is possibly TRBD1 (6 bases). This CDR3 contains 18 residues. V was shortened by 2 bases and J by 0 bases, with 17 bases between the two germline ends. CDR1 MNHEY and CDR2 SMNVEV come from the germline V gene (reference sequence). CDR3 amino acids: CASSLGGAVGYSNQPQHF. CDR3 in DNA: TGTGCCAGCAGTTTAGGGGGGGCGGTTGGGTATAGCAATCAGCCCCAGCATTTT.